The source of this T cell receptor (beta chain) is a study of shared clonotypes between healthy human individuals. Whole-study findings and limits: The authors expected sequencing depth to affect clonotype sharing among donors.

As processed by the authors: Junction-only sequences without quality scores were provided by ImmunoSEQ, so filtering was different. The method was immunoSEQ multiplex PCR; TCRdb's version includes in-frame clones alone and lacks a portion of them. The D gene and trimming were derived from the DNA, and the V and J assignments and clone size from that table. Of fewer than 700,000 clones in the sample, roughly four fifths were seen once. The CDR3 totals 12 residues. The ends were cut back, 5 bases at V and 6 bases at J, with 9 bases in the middle. Germline values: CDR1 SGHTA, CDR2 FQGNSA. Genomic DNA for unsorted samples, which was extracted with the QIAamp DNA Blood Mini kit, came from around 93 million PBMCs. Concerning this clone: Antigen unknown.

The sequence derives from a woman between 40 and 50 years old in good health. Some clones in this sample may be carry-over from other donors' samples. Sample: PBMCs. The genes are TRBV7-2 and TRBJ2-3; D is uncertain. CDR3 loop: CASSRLPDTQYF. The CDR3 coding sequence is TGTGCCAGCAGCCGTCTCCCGGATACGCAGTATTTT.